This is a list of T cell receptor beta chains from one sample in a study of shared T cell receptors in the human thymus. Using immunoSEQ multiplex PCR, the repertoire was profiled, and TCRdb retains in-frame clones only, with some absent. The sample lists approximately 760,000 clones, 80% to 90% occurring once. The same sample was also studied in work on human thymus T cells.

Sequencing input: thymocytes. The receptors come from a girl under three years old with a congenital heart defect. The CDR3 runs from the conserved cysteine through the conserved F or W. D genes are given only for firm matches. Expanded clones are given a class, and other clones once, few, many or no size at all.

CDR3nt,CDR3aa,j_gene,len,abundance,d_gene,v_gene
TGTGCCACCAGCAGAGGTCCGGACAGGGGAGTTAAAAATTCACCCCTTCACTTT,CATSRGPDRGVKNSPLHF,TRBJ1-6,18,-,TRBD1,TRBV15
TGTGCCAGCAGGAAATTGGCCAATGAGCAGTTCTTC,CASRKLANEQFF,TRBJ2-1,12,-,-,TRBV28
TGTGCCATCAGGGTAGGCCACAGTGGGGTCCAGGGGGTGCGTGATACGCAGTATTTT,CAIRVGHSGVQGVRDTQYF,TRBJ2-3,19,once,TRBD1,TRBV10-3
TGTGCCAGTAGTATAGTCGGGACAGCGTCTCTAGTGTCCGGGGAGCTGTTTTTT,CASSIVGTASLVSGELFF,TRBJ2-2,18,-,TRBD1,TRBV19
TGTGCCAGCACGCTTAACAGGACAGGGGTAGACGAGCAGTACTTC,CASTLNRTGVDEQYF,TRBJ2-7,15,once,TRBD1,TRBV28
TGTGCCATCGGTCGGGACAGGGGGCTTGAGCAGTACTTC,CAIGRDRGLEQYF,TRBJ2-7,13,-,TRBD1,TRBV10-3
TGTGCCAGCAGCGCAGAGGGACAGGGAAATCAGCCCCAGCATTTT,CASSAEGQGNQPQHF,TRBJ1-5,15,-,TRBD1,TRBV9
TGTGCCTGGAGTGTACCGGACAGGTTCTACGAGCAGTACTTC,CAWSVPDRFYEQYF,TRBJ2-7,14,-,TRBD1,TRBV30
TGTGCCAGTAGCCCCTCGGAAAGGGCTCCCGGGGATGCACCCCTCCACTTT,CASSPSERAPGDAPLHF,TRBJ1-6,17,-,-,TRBV19
TGTGCCAGCAGTGGAAAAAGACAGGGGAGCTCCTACGAGCAGTACTTC,CASSGKRQGSSYEQYF,TRBJ2-7,16,-,TRBD1,TRBV6-1
TGTGCCAGCAGTTACTACAGGCCCGGAAACACCATATATTTT,CASSYYRPGNTIYF,TRBJ1-3,14,-,-,TRBV6-6
TGTGCCACCAGCCCGCCTGGGACAGGGAGAACCGGGGAGCTGTTTTTT,CATSPPGTGRTGELFF,TRBJ2-2,16,-,TRBD1,TRBV15
TGTGCCAGCCGGGACAGGGGAAACTCTGGAAACACCATATATTTT,CASRDRGNSGNTIYF,TRBJ1-3,15,-,TRBD1,TRBV25-1
TGCGCCAGCAGCCTGAAGGGAGGCTCCTATAATTCACCCCTCCACTTT,CASSLKGGSYNSPLHF,TRBJ1-6,16,-,-,TRBV5-1
TGTGCCAGCAGCTTAGCGAGGGGCTTACAGGGCCCCCCGGAAGGCTACACCTTC,CASSLARGLQGPPEGYTF,TRBJ1-2,18,-,-,TRBV7-2
TGTGCCAGCAGCGTACGAGGGATTATAATGGAGACCCAGTACTTC,CASSVRGIIMETQYF,TRBJ2-5,15,-,-,TRBV9
TGTGCCAGCAGTTTTCATGGACTTTGGAATGGAGATACGCAGTATTTT,CASSFHGLWNGDTQYF,TRBJ2-3,16,-,-,TRBV28
TGTGCCATCAGTGAGCGACAGGGACCCTCTGGAAACACCATATATTTT,CAISERQGPSGNTIYF,TRBJ1-3,16,-,TRBD1,TRBV10-3
TGTGCCAGCAGCTTAGCACCCAGGGGGCGCGACACCGGGGAGCTGTTTTTT,CASSLAPRGRDTGELFF,TRBJ2-2,17,-,TRBD1,TRBV7-6
TGTGCCAGTAGTAGGACAGACAAATTGGGGGAGCTGTTTTTT,CASSRTDKLGELFF,TRBJ2-2,14,-,-,TRBV19
-,CASSSSGWKLFF,TRBJ1-4,12,-,-,TRBV27
TGTGCCAGCACCCCGGGGAGGCAGTTCTTC,CASTPGRQFF,TRBJ2-1,10,-,-,TRBV7-9
TGTGCCAGCAGTGAGGAGGGGGCGGCCACTGAAGCTTTCTTT,CASSEEGAATEAFF,TRBJ1-1,14,-,TRBD1,TRBV2
TGTGCCAGCAGTGATGTCCTTGGGCAGATGGAGACCCAGTACTTC,CASSDVLGQMETQYF,TRBJ2-5,15,-,-,TRBV6-1
TGTGCTAGTGGTTCGACAGGGGGCCCATCTGGAAACACCATATATTTT,CASGSTGGPSGNTIYF,TRBJ1-3,16,-,TRBD1,TRBV12-5
TGCAGCGCACACCAGGGGGCCCTTAGGAACACTGAAGCTTTCTTT,CSAHQGALRNTEAFF,TRBJ1-1,15,-,TRBD1,TRBV29-1
TGTGCCAGCAGTTGGGAGTCGAACACTGAAGCTTTCTTT,CASSWESNTEAFF,TRBJ1-1,13,-,-,TRBV6-5
TGTGCCAGCAGCCCAACTAGCGGGGCATCCTACAATGAGCAGTTCTTC,CASSPTSGASYNEQFF,TRBJ2-1,16,-,TRBD2,TRBV11-2
TGTGCCAGCAGCTCAGTACCCCGGGACAGGGAACTTTTCACAGATACGCAGTATTTT,CASSSVPRDRELFTDTQYF,TRBJ2-3,19,-,TRBD1,TRBV7-2
TGTGCCAGCAGTGACCCCGGACAGGGAGACGAGAGGGGAACTATGATTCAGTACTTC,CASSDPGQGDERGTMIQYF,TRBJ2-4,19,-,TRBD1,TRBV6-1
TGTGCCAGCAGCGGACTAGCGGGGGGGCGGGGCACAGATACGCAGTATTTT,CASSGLAGGRGTDTQYF,TRBJ2-3,17,-,TRBD2,TRBV9
TGTGCCAGCACGGACATTAGCTCTGGAAACACCATATATTTT,CASTDISSGNTIYF,TRBJ1-3,14,once,-,TRBV6-1
TGCGCCAGCAGCCAAGATCGGGGACAGGCCCAAATCTATGGCTACACCTTC,CASSQDRGQAQIYGYTF,TRBJ1-2,17,-,TRBD1,TRBV4-1
TGTGCCATCAGTGGACCGACAGGGCCGACGAACACTGAAGCTTTCTTT,CAISGPTGPTNTEAFF,TRBJ1-1,16,-,TRBD1,TRBV10-3
TGCAGCGTTCTCCTCCTGGGCGACTCTGGGGCCAACGTCCTGACTTTC,CSVLLLGDSGANVLTF,TRBJ2-6,16,-,-,TRBV29-1
TGTGCTAGTGGTTTGGTAGCGAGTGTGGGGGGCTCCTACGAGCAGTACTTC,CASGLVASVGGSYEQYF,TRBJ2-7,17,few,-,TRBV12-5
TGTGCCAGCAGTGGAAGCGGGGTGGCAGATCCCCTATCCTCCTATGGCTACACCTTC,CASSGSGVADPLSSYGYTF,TRBJ1-2,19,-,-,TRBV6-1
TGTGCCAGTAGTTTGAGATACAGGGTCTCGAACACTGAAGCTTTCTTT,CASSLRYRVSNTEAFF,TRBJ1-1,16,-,-,TRBV19
TGTGCCATCAATCGGACAGACCCAAATGAAAAACTGTTTTTT,CAINRTDPNEKLFF,TRBJ1-4,14,once,-,TRBV6-5
TGTGCCAGTTATACTCGGGGTGGCTACACCTTC,CASYTRGGYTF,TRBJ1-2,11,-,-,TRBV19